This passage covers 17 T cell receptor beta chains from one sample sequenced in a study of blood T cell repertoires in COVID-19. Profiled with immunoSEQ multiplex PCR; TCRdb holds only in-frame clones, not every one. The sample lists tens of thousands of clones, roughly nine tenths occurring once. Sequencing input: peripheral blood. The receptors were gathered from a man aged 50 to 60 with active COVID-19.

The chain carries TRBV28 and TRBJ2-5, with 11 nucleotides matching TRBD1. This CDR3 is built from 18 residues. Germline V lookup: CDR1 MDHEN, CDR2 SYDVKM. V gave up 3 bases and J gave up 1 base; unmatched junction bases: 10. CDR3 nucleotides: TGTGCCAGCAGTTTTGGGACAGGGGGTTTTGTGGTCCAAGAGACCCAGTACTTC. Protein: CASSFGTGGFVVQETQYF.

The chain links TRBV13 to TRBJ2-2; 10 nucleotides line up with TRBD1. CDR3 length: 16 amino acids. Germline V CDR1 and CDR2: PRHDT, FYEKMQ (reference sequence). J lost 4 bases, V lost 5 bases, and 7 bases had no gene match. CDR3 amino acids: CASSNDRGRATGELFF. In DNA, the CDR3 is TGTGCCAGCAGCAACGACAGGGGGCGAGCCACCGGGGAGCTGTTTTTT.

The CDR3 DNA reads as TGTGCCAGTAGTACCAGCGGGGGTTCCTACGAGCAGTACTTC. Protein product: CASSTSGGSYEQYF. The chain combines TRBV19 with TRBJ2-7, with 8 bases fitting TRBD2. The germline V gene encodes CDR1 LNHDA and CDR2 SQIVND (reference sequence). The CDR3 is made up of 14 amino acids. With 4 bases clipped from V and 1 base from J, the junction kept 3 bases outside the gene matches.

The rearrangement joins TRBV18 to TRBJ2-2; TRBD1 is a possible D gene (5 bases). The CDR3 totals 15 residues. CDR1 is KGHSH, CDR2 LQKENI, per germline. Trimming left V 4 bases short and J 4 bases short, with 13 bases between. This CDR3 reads CASSLSQGATGELFF. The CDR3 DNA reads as TGTGCCAGCTCACTCTCCCAGGGTGCCACCGGGGAGCTGTTTTTT.

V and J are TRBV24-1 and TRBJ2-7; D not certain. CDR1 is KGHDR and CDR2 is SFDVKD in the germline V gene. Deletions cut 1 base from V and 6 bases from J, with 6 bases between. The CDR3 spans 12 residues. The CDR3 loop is CATSDFGGEQYF. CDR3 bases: TGTGCCACCAGTGATTTCGGCGGCGAGCAGTACTTC.

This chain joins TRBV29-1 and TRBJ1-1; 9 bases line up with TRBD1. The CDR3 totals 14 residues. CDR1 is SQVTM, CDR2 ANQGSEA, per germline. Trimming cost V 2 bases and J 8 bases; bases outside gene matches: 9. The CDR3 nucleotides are TGCAGCGTTGAATCTCGACAGGGGGGCAGGGAAGCTTTCTTT. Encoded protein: CSVESRQGGREAFF.

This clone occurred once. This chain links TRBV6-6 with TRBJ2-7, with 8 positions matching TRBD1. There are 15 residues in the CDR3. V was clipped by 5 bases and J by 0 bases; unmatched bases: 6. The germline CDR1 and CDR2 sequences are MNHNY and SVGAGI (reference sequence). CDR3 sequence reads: CASSRDRLYSYEQYF. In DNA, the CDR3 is TGTGCCAGCAGTCGGGACAGGCTTTACTCCTACGAGCAGTACTTC.

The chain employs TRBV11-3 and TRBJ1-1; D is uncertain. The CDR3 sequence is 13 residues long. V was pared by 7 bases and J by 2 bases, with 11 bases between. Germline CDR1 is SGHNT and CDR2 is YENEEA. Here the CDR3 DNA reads TGTGCCAGCACCGCGAGCGTCAACACTGAAGCTTTCTTT. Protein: CASTASVNTEAFF.

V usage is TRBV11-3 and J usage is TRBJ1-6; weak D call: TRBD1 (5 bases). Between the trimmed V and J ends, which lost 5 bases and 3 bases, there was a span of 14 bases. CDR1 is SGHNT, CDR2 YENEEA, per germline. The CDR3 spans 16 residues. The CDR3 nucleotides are TGTGCCAGCAGCCCCCTGGGGCCCTTCTATAATTCACCCCTCCACTTT. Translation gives CASSPLGPFYNSPLHF.

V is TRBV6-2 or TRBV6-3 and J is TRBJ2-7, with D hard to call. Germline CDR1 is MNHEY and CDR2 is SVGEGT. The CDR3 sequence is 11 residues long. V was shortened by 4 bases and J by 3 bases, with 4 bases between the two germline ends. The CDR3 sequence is CASSFYYEQYF. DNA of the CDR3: TGTGCCAGCAGTTTTTACTACGAGCAGTACTTC.

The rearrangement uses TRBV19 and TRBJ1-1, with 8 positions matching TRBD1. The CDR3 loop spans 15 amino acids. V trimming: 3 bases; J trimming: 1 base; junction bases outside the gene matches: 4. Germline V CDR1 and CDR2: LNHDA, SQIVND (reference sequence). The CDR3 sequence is CASSISGQGNTEAFF. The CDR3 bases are TGTGCCAGTAGTATTTCCGGACAGGGGAACACTGAAGCTTTCTTT.

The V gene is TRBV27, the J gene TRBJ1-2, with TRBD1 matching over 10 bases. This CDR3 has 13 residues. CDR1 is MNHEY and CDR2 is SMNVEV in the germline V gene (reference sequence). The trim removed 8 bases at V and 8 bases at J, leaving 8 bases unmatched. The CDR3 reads CASHSGTGVGYTF. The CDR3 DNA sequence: TGTGCCAGCCATTCCGGGACAGGGGTCGGCTACACCTTC.

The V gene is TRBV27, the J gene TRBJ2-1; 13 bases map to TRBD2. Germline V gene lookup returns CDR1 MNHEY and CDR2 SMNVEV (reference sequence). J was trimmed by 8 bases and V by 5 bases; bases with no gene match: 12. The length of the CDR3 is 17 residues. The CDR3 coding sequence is TGTGCCAGCAGTCTTACTAGCGGGAGGGCCGCGGATCATGAGCAGTTCTTC. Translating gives CASSLTSGRAADHEQFF.

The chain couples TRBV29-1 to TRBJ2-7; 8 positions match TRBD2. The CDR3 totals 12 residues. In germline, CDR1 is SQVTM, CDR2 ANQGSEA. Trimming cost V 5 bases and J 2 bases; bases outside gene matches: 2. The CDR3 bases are TGCAGCGTTCAGCGGGAGCCCTACGAGCAGTACTTC. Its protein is CSVQREPYEQYF.

The DNA of the CDR3 is TGTGCCAGCAGCTTAGGCAGGGGGCGAGCCGGGGAGCTGTTTTTT. Its protein is CASSLGRGRAGELFF. The chain employs TRBV7-2 and TRBJ2-2; 8 positions agree with TRBD1. Unmatched junction bases numbered 4, after V lost 1 base and J lost 6 bases. Germline-derived CDR1 and CDR2 are SGHTA and FQGNSA. The CDR3 has 15 amino acids.

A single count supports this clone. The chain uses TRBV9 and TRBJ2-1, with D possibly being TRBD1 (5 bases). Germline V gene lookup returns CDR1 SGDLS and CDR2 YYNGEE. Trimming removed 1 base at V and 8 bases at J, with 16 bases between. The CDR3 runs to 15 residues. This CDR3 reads CASSVSDQGLYEQFF. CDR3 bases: TGTGCCAGCAGCGTAAGTGACCAGGGTTTGTATGAGCAGTTCTTC. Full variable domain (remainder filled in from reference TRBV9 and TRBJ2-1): DSGVTQTPKHLITATGQRVTLRCSPRSGDLSVYWYQQSLDQGLQFLIQYYNGEERAKGNILERFSAQQFPDLHSELNLSSLELGDSALYFCASSVSDQGLYEQFFGPGTRLTVL.

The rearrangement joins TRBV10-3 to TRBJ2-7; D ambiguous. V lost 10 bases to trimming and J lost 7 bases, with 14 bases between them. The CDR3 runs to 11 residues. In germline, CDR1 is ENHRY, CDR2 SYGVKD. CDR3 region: CATQLEREQYF. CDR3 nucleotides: TGTGCCACCCAATTAGAGAGGGAGCAGTACTTC.